The rows below give T cell receptor beta chains drawn from one sample of a study of regulatory and conventional T cells in RAG deficiency. The table came from immunoSEQ multiplex PCR; TCRdb's copy has only in-frame clones and leaves some out. The top ten hold 0.51% of the sample, which has more than 35,000 clones, more than 80% seen once. The data were also submitted as part of a second study, on regulatory T cells.

Sample: CD4+ effector T cells sorted from blood. Receptor source: a human donor in good health. The CDR3 runs from the conserved cysteine through the conserved F or W. D genes are given only for firm matches. Where a row states a size, it is once, few, many or the class of an expanded clone; other rows omit it.

v_call	j_call	clone_size	d_call	cdr3_nt	cdr3_aa
TRBV28	TRBJ1-6	-	-	TGTGCCAGCAGTTCAGGGTTGTCACCCCTCCACTTT	CASSSGLSPLHF
TRBV6-5	TRBJ1-2	-	TRBD1	TGTGCCAGCAGTTACGACCCGGGACAGACTAACTATGGCTACACCTTC	CASSYDPGQTNYGYTF
TRBV2	TRBJ1-5	-	TRBD1	TGTGCCAGCACGGGACAGGTATATCAGCCCCAGCATTTT	CASTGQVYQPQHF
TRBV6-1	TRBJ1-1	-	TRBD1	TGTGCCAGCGTCCGGGACAGGTTGAACACTGAAGCTTTCTTT	CASVRDRLNTEAFF
TRBV6-5	TRBJ2-7	-	TRBD1	TGTGCCAGCAGAGGAGGACAGGTCTCCTACGAGCAGTACTTC	CASRGGQVSYEQYF
TRBV19	TRBJ2-7	-	TRBD2	TGTGCCAGTAGTATAGATCCTAGCGGGAGCAGTGAGCAGTACTTC	CASSIDPSGSSEQYF
TRBV18	TRBJ1-3	-	-	TGTGCCAGCTCACCGAGTGTTTTCTCTGGAAACACCATATATTTT	CASSPSVFSGNTIYF
TRBV7-2	TRBJ2-7	-	-	TGTGCCAGCAGCTTAGATTTTTCCTACGAGCAGTACTTC	CASSLDFSYEQYF
TRBV5-8	TRBJ1-3	-	-	TGTGCCAGCAGGGGTCGACTTGGAGACTCTGGAAACACCATATATTTT	CASRGRLGDSGNTIYF
TRBV25-1	TRBJ1-2	-	TRBD1	TGTGCCAGCAGTGAATATAATGAGGGGGCGGTCTATGGCTACACCTTC	CASSEYNEGAVYGYTF
TRBV18	TRBJ1-3	once	-	TGTGCCAGCTCACCGACCGACTTACTCGGGAACACCATATATTTT	CASSPTDLLGNTIYF
TRBV6-1	TRBJ1-2	-	TRBD1	TGTGCCAGCAGCCCAGGGGGCGGTGGCTACACCTTC	CASSPGGGGYTF
TRBV19	TRBJ1-1	-	-	TGTGCCAGTAGGCCTCAGGGTCAGAACACTGAAGCTTTCTTT	CASRPQGQNTEAFF
TRBV5-4	TRBJ2-1	-	TRBD1	TGTGCCAGCAGTCGTGACAGGGATGAGCAGTTCTTC	CASSRDRDEQFF
TRBV27	TRBJ2-7	-	-	TGTGCCAGCCGTAGGAGTCAGAACTACGAGCAGTACTTC	CASRRSQNYEQYF
TRBV7-3	TRBJ2-1	-	-	TGTGCCAGCAGCGAAGACCGGGCCGTCGTCAATGAGCAGTTCTTC	CASSEDRAVVNEQFF
TRBV6-6	TRBJ1-5	-	-	TGTGCCAGCAGTTACTCGACCGGGGGGGCTCAGCCCCAGCATTTT	CASSYSTGGAQPQHF
TRBV19	TRBJ2-1	-	-	TGTGCCAGTAGTATCCAGCGGGCCGGCAATGAGCAGTTCTTC	CASSIQRAGNEQFF
TRBV19	TRBJ1-4	-	-	TGTGCCAGTAGTATATTGGGACTAACAACTAATGAAAAACTGTTTTTT	CASSILGLTTNEKLFF
TRBV7-7	TRBJ1-1	-	-	TGTGCTAGCAGCTTAGGTGCGAACACTGAAGCTTTCTTT	CASSLGANTEAFF
TRBV28	TRBJ1-2	-	-	TGTGCCAGCAGTTTACCTCAAAGGAGTTCTGGCTACACCTTC	CASSLPQRSSGYTF
TRBV2	TRBJ1-2	-	TRBD1	TGTGCCAGCAGTACAACGGGGACAGGTGGAGGCTACACCTTC	CASSTTGTGGGYTF
TRBV7-8	TRBJ2-3	-	TRBD1	TGTGCCAGCAGCCAGGACAGGGGTTATTCAGATACGCAGTATTTT	CASSQDRGYSDTQYF
TRBV27	TRBJ2-2	-	TRBD1	TGTGCCAGCAGTACCGGGACAGGGGGCGCATGGACCGGGGAGCTGTTTTTT	CASSTGTGGAWTGELFF
TRBV11-3	TRBJ1-1	-	-	TGTGCCAGCAGCGTGGCTCGGGGCACTGAAGCTTTCTTT	CASSVARGTEAFF
TRBV16	TRBJ2-7	-	-	TGTGCCAGCAGCCTCCAGGGACGGGGCGAGCAGTACTTC	CASSLQGRGEQYF
TRBV29-1	TRBJ2-7	-	-	TGCAGCGTTGCTGGGGTAGGGCTCGGCGAGCAGTACTTC	CSVAGVGLGEQYF
TRBV6-1	TRBJ2-3	-	TRBD2	TGTGCCGGACGAAGGACTAGCGGAAGAGATACGCAGTATTTT	CAGRRTSGRDTQYF
TRBV6-1	TRBJ1-3	-	-	TGTGCCAGCAGTGAAGCCCTAGTGAACTCTGGAAACACCATATATTTT	CASSEALVNSGNTIYF
TRBV7-9	TRBJ2-7	-	TRBD1	TGTGCCAGCAGCCAACCGGGACAGGGGACTTACGAGCAGTACTTC	CASSQPGQGTYEQYF
TRBV5-1	TRBJ2-4	once	-	TGCGCCAGCAGTCAGGACCCTTCGGGGAACATTCAGTACTTC	CASSQDPSGNIQYF
TRBV5-1	TRBJ2-3	-	-	TGCGCCAGCAGCTTTAATACGCATAGCACAGATACGCAGTATTTT	CASSFNTHSTDTQYF
TRBV6-1	TRBJ1-4	-	-	TGTGCCGCTGAGGATCGAAGTTATGAAAAACTGTTTTTT	CAAEDRSYEKLFF
TRBV9	TRBJ2-2	-	TRBD2	TGTGCCAGCAGCGCCAAGGGACTAGTTAACACCGGGGAGCTGTTTTTT	CASSAKGLVNTGELFF
TRBV7-9	TRBJ1-3	-	-	TGTGCCAGCAGCTCCAGGGACACCTACTCTGGAAACACCATATATTTT	CASSSRDTYSGNTIYF
TRBV14	TRBJ1-1	-	-	TGTGCCAGCAGCCAAGTCAAGGGGGACACTGAAGCTTTCTTT	CASSQVKGDTEAFF
TRBV7-2	TRBJ2-1	-	-	TGTGCCAGCAGCTTAGTGGGGTACAATGAGCAGTTCTTC	CASSLVGYNEQFF
TRBV4-2	TRBJ2-6	-	-	TGTGCCAGCAGCCCTCGCACAGGAGACTCTGGGGCCAACGTCCTGACTTTC	CASSPRTGDSGANVLTF
TRBV25-1	TRBJ2-7	-	-	TGTGCCAGCAGCGGACAGACCTACGAGCAGTACTTC	CASSGQTYEQYF
TRBV6-5	TRBJ2-7	-	TRBD1	TGTGCCAGCAGCCGTGGGACAGGGGGACTGTACGAGCAGTACTTC	CASSRGTGGLYEQYF
TRBV10-3	TRBJ2-5	once	-	TGTGCCATCAGTGAGTCGGTTGGGGAGACCCAGTACTTC	CAISESVGETQYF
TRBV10-1	TRBJ1-3	-	-	TGCGCCAGCAGTGACAGGGAAATTTCTGGAAACACCATATATTTT	CASSDREISGNTIYF
TRBV6-6	TRBJ1-2	-	-	TGTGCAAGCTGCCCCGCCGGTTCGGAGAGAGGCTACACCTTC	CASCPAGSERGYTF
TRBV6-6	TRBJ1-2	-	-	TGTGCCAGCAGCCGGACAGCGAACTATGGCTACACCTTC	CASSRTANYGYTF